This T cell receptor (beta chain) was captured by sequencing in a study of CD8 T cells in ankylosing spondylitis. General study findings and limits: Earlier studies detected some motif variants in reactive arthritis synovial fluid and blood. Within matched ankylosing spondylitis synovial fluid, disease-linked clones were reportedly significantly enriched.

Using quantitative 5'-RACE with molecular barcodes, the authors made TCR beta libraries. MiXCR was run by TCRdb on the 5' RACE reads, yielding one entry per CDR3 protein. Of approximately 260,000 distinct CDR3 sequences in the sample, 8.6% were seen once. With 6 bases removed from V and 2 bases from J, the gap between germline ends came to 13 bases. Germline V gene lookup returns CDR1 SGHRS and CDR2 YFSETQ. The CDR3 runs 14 residues. In its sample, this clonotype was seen many times. Its antigen is unidentified. The chain links TRBV5-1 to TRBJ2-3; D may be TRBD1 (6 bases). The sequence derives from a male donor with ankylosing spondylitis or in good health (not recorded which). What was sequenced was blood, either unsorted or a sorted T cell fraction (not recorded which). The CDR3 region has the DNA TGCGCCAGCAAGACAGGACAGACCACAGATACGCAGTATTTT. Protein product: CASKTGQTTDTQYF.